Below, 19 T cell receptor beta chains from the same sample are listed, as sequenced in a study of blood T cell repertoires in COVID-19. The protocol was immunoSEQ multiplex PCR, while the TCRdb copy is restricted to in-frame clones and leaves out a portion. The table includes 200,000 to 300,000 clones, 75% to 90% detected once. Source material: PBMCs or T cells enriched from blood (not recorded which). The receptors derive from a woman aged 40 to 50 who had been exposed to COVID-19.

The sample holds a few counts of this clone. The V and J genes are TRBV27 and TRBJ2-2; tentative D call: TRBD1 (6 bases). CDR1 MNHEY and CDR2 SMNVEV come from the germline V gene (reference sequence). V was pared by 7 bases and J by 1 base, with 19 bases between. The length of the CDR3 is 17 residues. The CDR3 DNA is TGTGCCAGCACCCCCGCCTGGGGGCGCGGGAACACCGGGGAGCTGTTTTTT. Translating gives CASTPAWGRGNTGELFF.

The chain recombines TRBV6-1 with TRBJ1-2; D uncertain. The CDR3 has 13 amino acids. Trimming removed 2 bases from V and 4 bases from J, with 8 bases in between. The germline gives CDR1 MNHNS, CDR2 SASEGT. In DNA, the CDR3 is TGTGCCAGCAGTGAATCAGGTTCCTATGGCTACACCTTC. Its translation is CASSESGSYGYTF.

The rearrangement joins TRBV19 to TRBJ2-7, with 8 bases aligning to TRBD1. CDR3 length: 15 amino acids. The V segment lost 1 base and the J segment 2 bases; nucleotides outside the gene matches: 4. Germline V gene data show CDR1 as LNHDA and CDR2 as SQIVND (reference sequence). The CDR3 protein is CASSIGAGGPYEQYF. In DNA, the CDR3 is TGTGCCAGTAGTATAGGGGCAGGGGGCCCCTACGAGCAGTACTTC.

This chain uses TRBV28 with TRBJ1-3; 7 positions match TRBD1. The V and J ends lost 6 bases and 1 base, in that order; junction bases with no gene match: 9. The CDR3 length is 16 residues. Germline CDR1 MDHEN, CDR2 SYDVKM. The CDR3 DNA follows: TGTGCCAGCAGCATTACAGGGGATCCATCTGGAAACACCATATATTTT. Protein: CASSITGDPSGNTIYF.

This chain joins TRBV21-1 and TRBJ1-6; the table's D call, TRBD1, has no DNA check behind it. TRBV21-1 is labeled a pseudogene. The CDR3 consists of 13 residues. The CDR3 coding sequence is TGTGCCAGCGGCACAGGGTATAATTCACCCCTCCACTTT. Translating it yields CASGTGYNSPLHF.

The V call is TRBV28, the J call TRBJ2-3; TRBD2 aligns across 8 bases. The germline V gene encodes CDR1 MDHEN and CDR2 SYDVKM. The CDR3 is 16 amino acids. Losses at the gene ends were 2 bases for V and 0 bases for J; bases not matched to a gene: 4. The CDR3 reads CASSLISGDSTDTQYF. In DNA form, the CDR3 reads TGTGCCAGCAGTTTAATTAGCGGGGACAGCACAGATACGCAGTATTTT.

In its sample, this clone was seen many times. One end of the junction does not line up with germline, which may come from a read error. The chain links TRBV4-2 to TRBJ1-1; 9 nucleotides line up with TRBD1. CDR3 length: 14 amino acids. The germline V gene has CDR1 LGHNA and CDR2 YNFKEQ. As DNA, the CDR3 is TGTGCCAGCAGCCAAGGGACAGGGGCGACTGGAGCTTTCTTT. Residues: CASSQGTGATGAFF.

The CDR3 coding sequence is TGTGCCAGCAGTTTACGGTCGGATACGCAGTATTTT. Translating it yields CASSLRSDTQYF. The chain uses TRBV12-3 or TRBV12-4 and TRBJ2-3; unclear D gene. The V and J ends lost 2 bases and 6 bases respectively, with 6 bases between them. The CDR3 runs to 12 residues.

This clone has just one count. This chain joins TRBV7-9 and TRBJ1-1, with 12 bases fitting TRBD1. In germline, CDR1 is SEHNR, CDR2 FQNEAQ (reference sequence). Trimming cost V 3 bases and J 2 bases; bases outside gene matches: 1. The CDR3 contains 15 residues. The CDR3 reads CASSLGTGGNTEAFF. The CDR3 DNA sequence: TGTGCCAGCAGCTTGGGGACAGGGGGCAACACTGAAGCTTTCTTT.

The rearrangement joins TRBV2 to TRBJ2-7; D remains unclear. The V gene lost 7 bases and the J gene lost 3 bases, with 10 bases spanning the gap. In germline, CDR1 is SNHLY, CDR2 FYNNEI. This CDR3 has 12 amino acids. In DNA, the CDR3 is TGTGCCAGCAAATCGTTCAGCTACGAGCAGTACGTC. Translated: CASKSFSYEQYV.

J is TRBJ2-7 and V is TRBV6-2 or TRBV6-3; a possible D gene is TRBD1 (8 bases). The length of the CDR3 is 14 residues. V was shortened by 6 bases and J by 4 bases, with 16 bases between the two germline ends. Germline V gene sequence: CDR1 MNHEY, CDR2 SVGEGT. In DNA, the CDR3 is TGTGCCAGCAGCCATGGACAGGGAGGGTACGAGCAGTACTTC. Amino acids: CASSHGQGGYEQYF.

The chain carries TRBV28 and TRBJ2-1, with D possibly matching TRBD2 (6 bases). The germline gives CDR1 MDHEN, CDR2 SYDVKM. The CDR3 is 15 residues long. V was clipped by 5 bases and J by 0 bases, with 11 bases between them. The CDR3: CASSGTLSSYNEQFF. The CDR3 DNA is TGTGCCAGCAGTGGGACTTTGAGCTCCTACAATGAGCAGTTCTTC.

This rearrangement joins TRBV7-2 to TRBJ2-7; 11 positions agree with TRBD2. The junction had 4 bases not matched to a gene; V was cut back by 5 bases and J by 4 bases. Germline CDR1 reads SGHTA; CDR2 reads FQGNSA. The CDR3 runs 14 residues. The CDR3 loop is CASSPASGGYEQYF. The CDR3 nucleotides are TGTGCCAGCAGCCCGGCTAGCGGGGGGTACGAGCAGTACTTC.

The genes are TRBV19 and TRBJ2-7, with 10 bases aligning to TRBD1. V dropped 6 bases and J dropped 2; count of bases not matched to a gene: 4. CDR3 length: 14 residues. CDR1 LNHDA and CDR2 SQIVND come from the germline V gene (reference sequence). The CDR3 spells CASRLGQGAYEQYF. DNA of the CDR3: TGTGCCAGTAGGCTAGGACAGGGGGCCTACGAGCAGTACTTC.

V is TRBV9 and J is TRBJ1-1; D is perhaps TRBD1 (6 bases). The V end lost 3 bases, the J end lost 0 bases, and 15 bases lay between the germline ends. Germline CDR1 and CDR2: SGDLS and YYNGEE. There are 16 residues in the CDR3. This CDR3 is CASSDRSGTLNTEAFF. The CDR3 DNA reads as TGTGCCAGCAGCGATCGCTCCGGGACATTGAACACTGAAGCTTTCTTT.

This chain links TRBV2 with TRBJ1-2; perhaps TRBD1 as D (6 bases). The CDR3 length is 16 residues. Trimming took off 4 bases at V and 1 base at J, with 16 bases between the two ends. Germline values: CDR1 SNHLY, CDR2 FYNNEI. The CDR3 nucleotides read TGTGCCAGCAGTGCGCAACAGGGTTCCTTTAACTATGGCTACACCTTC. Translated: CASSAQQGSFNYGYTF.

The chain is built from TRBV11-2 and TRBJ2-5; D is undetermined. The V gene lost 1 base and the J gene lost 2 bases, with 5 bases spanning the gap. Germline values: CDR1 SGHAT, CDR2 FQNNGV. CDR3 length: 13 residues. This CDR3 is CASSLGTQETQYF. The CDR3 DNA reads TGTGCCAGCAGCTTAGGCACTCAAGAGACCCAGTACTTC. The whole variable domain, remainder taken from reference TRBV11-2 and TRBJ2-5, is EAGVAQSPRYKIIEKRQSVAFWCNPISGHATLYWYQQILGQGPKLLIQFQNNGVVDDSQLPKDRFSAERLKGVDSTLKIQPAKLEDSAVYLCASSLGTQETQYFGPGTRLLVL.

The chain links TRBV29-1 to TRBJ2-1, with TRBD1 as a possible D gene (6 bases). The V end was cut by 3 bases, the J end by 2 bases, with 8 bases between. CDR1 is SQVTM, CDR2 ANQGSEA, per germline. This CDR3 comprises 13 residues. DNA of the CDR3: TGCAGCGTTGACAGGGGTCCCTACAATGAGCAGTTCTTC. It translates to CSVDRGPYNEQFF.

This clone was detected only a few times. The chain has TRBV7-3 and TRBJ1-2; D ambiguous. Deletions cut 6 bases from V and 2 bases from J, with 16 bases between. The germline CDR1 and CDR2 sequences are SGHTA and FQGTGA. This CDR3 has 15 amino acids. The CDR3 DNA is TGTGCCAGCAGACAACCGGGAGGACGGAACTATGGCTACACCTTC. Protein: CASRQPGGRNYGYTF.